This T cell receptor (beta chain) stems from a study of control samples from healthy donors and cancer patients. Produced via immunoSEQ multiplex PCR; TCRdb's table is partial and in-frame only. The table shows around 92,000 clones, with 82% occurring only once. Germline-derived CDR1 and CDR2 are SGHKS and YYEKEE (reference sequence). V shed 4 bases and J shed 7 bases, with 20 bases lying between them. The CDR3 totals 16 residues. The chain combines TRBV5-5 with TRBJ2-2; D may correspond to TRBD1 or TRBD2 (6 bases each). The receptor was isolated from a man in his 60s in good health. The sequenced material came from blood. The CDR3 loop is CASSHPLGGGVGELFF. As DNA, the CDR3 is TGTGCCAGCAGCCACCCTCTGGGGGGCGGGGTCGGGGAGCTGTTTTTT.